The next 20 T cell receptor beta chains were all read from a single sample in a study of blood T cell repertoires in COVID-19. Produced via immunoSEQ multiplex PCR; TCRdb's table is partial and in-frame only. The data hold 300,000 to 400,000 clones, with around nine tenths observed a single time. The sequenced sample was peripheral blood. These receptors were collected from a man in his forties or fifties with active or convalescent COVID-19.

This sequence joins TRBV2 and TRBJ2-3; 14 bases are shared with TRBD2. This CDR3 has 16 amino acids. From germline, CDR1 is SNHLY and CDR2 FYNNEI. The V gene end was trimmed by 4 bases and the J gene end by 6 bases; junction bases not matched to a gene: 6. This CDR3 reads CASSVVTSGRADTQYF. The CDR3 DNA sequence: TGTGCCAGCAGTGTAGTGACTAGCGGGAGGGCCGATACGCAGTATTTT.

The J gene is TRBJ2-7, the V gene TRBV19; no firm D call. The germline V gene has CDR1 LNHDA and CDR2 SQIVND (reference sequence). Trimming cost V 1 base and J 3 bases, with 10 bases left between them. This CDR3 is 14 amino acids long. The CDR3 spells CASSIASGYYEQYF. The CDR3 bases are TGTGCCAGTAGTATAGCCTCAGGCTACTACGAGCAGTACTTC.

V usage is TRBV7-2 and J usage is TRBJ2-1; tentatively, D is TRBD2 (5 bases). Germline-derived CDR1 and CDR2 are SGHTA and FQGNSA. V was clipped by 5 bases and J by 9 bases, with 23 bases between them. This CDR3 has 16 amino acids. The CDR3 nucleotides are TGTGCCAGCAGCCAGAGTCCCCTAGCTGGGTTGGGTGAGCAGTTCTTC. As protein: CASSQSPLAGLGEQFF.

The chain links TRBV9 to TRBJ1-5; 8 positions agree with TRBD1. After removal of 0 bases from V and 6 bases from J, the junction contained 2 bases not matched to a gene. CDR3 size: 14 residues. Germline values: CDR1 SGDLS, CDR2 YYNGEE. CDR3 bases: TGTGCCAGCAGCGTAGCAGGGGGCGGTCAGCCCCAGCATTTT. This codes for CASSVAGGGQPQHF.

The chain couples TRBV3-1 (or the pseudogene TRBV3-2) to TRBJ2-7; D may be TRBD1 (6 bases). The germline V gene has CDR1 LGHDT and CDR2 YNNKEL (reference sequence). This CDR3 is 14 amino acids long. V lost 1 base, J lost 5 bases, and 12 bases lay in between. In DNA form, the CDR3 reads TGTGCCAGCAGCCAAGCCGGGACAAAAAACGAGCAGTACTTC. This codes for CASSQAGTKNEQYF.

The chain links TRBV27 to TRBJ2-7; TRBD1 agrees at 10 bases. The V gene's germline CDR1 is MNHEY and CDR2 SMNVEV (reference sequence). CDR3 length equals 15 residues. Trimming cost V 6 bases and J 4 bases; bases outside gene matches: 9. CDR3 in amino acids: CASRGQGIGPYEQYF. The CDR3 region has the DNA TGTGCCAGCAGGGGACAGGGGATCGGACCATACGAGCAGTACTTC.

The V gene is TRBV27, the J gene TRBJ1-3, with no clear D. Germline V gives CDR1 MNHEY, CDR2 SMNVEV (reference sequence). Trimming cost V 6 bases and J 2 bases, with 8 bases left between them. CDR3 length equals 13 residues. This chain's CDR3 is CASRPSAGNTIYF. The CDR3 coding sequence is TGTGCCAGCAGGCCTTCGGCTGGAAACACCATATATTTT.

The genes are TRBV5-1 and TRBJ2-5; 7 bases are a match to TRBD1. With 3 bases clipped from V and 3 bases from J, the junction kept 11 bases outside the gene matches. Germline CDR1 reads SGHRS; CDR2 reads YFSETQ. The CDR3 is made up of 16 amino acids. CDR3 DNA: TGCGCCAGCAGCTGGCTCCCGGGACAGCAGAAAGAGACCCAGTACTTC. This codes for CASSWLPGQQKETQYF. Together with reference TRBV5-1 and TRBJ2-5, the CDR3 gives the full variable domain: KAGVTQTPRYLIKTRGQQVTLSCSPISGHRSVSWYQQTPGQGLQFLFEYFSETQRNKGNFPGRFSGRQFSNSRSEMNVSTLELGDSALYLCASSWLPGQQKETQYFGPGTRLLVL.

The V and J genes are TRBV5-4 and TRBJ2-5; D possibly corresponds to TRBD2 (6 bases). The V gene's germline CDR1 is SGHNT and CDR2 YYREEE (reference sequence). This CDR3 spans 15 amino acids. V was trimmed by 3 bases and J by 4 bases, leaving 16 bases between them. CDR3 sequence (DNA): TGTGCCAGCAGCTCTCCTGGGGGGAGTAGAGAGACCCAGTACTTC. This sequence encodes CASSSPGGSRETQYF. The full variable domain, in which reference TRBV5-4 and TRBJ2-5 provide the parts outside the CDR3, is ETGVTQSPTHLIKTRGQQVTLRCSSQSGHNTVSWYQQALGQGPQFIFQYYREEENGRGNFPPRFSGLQFPNYSSELNVNALELDDSALYLCASSSPGGSRETQYFGPGTRLLVL.

The chain joins TRBV10-3 to TRBJ1-1; no clear D gene. V was shortened by 10 bases and J by 0 bases, with 6 bases between the two germline ends. The CDR3 sequence is 11 residues long. Per germline, CDR1 ENHRY and CDR2 SYGVKD. The CDR3 DNA reads TGTGCCACTCAGATGAACACTGAAGCTTTCTTT. This sequence encodes CATQMNTEAFF.

The chain employs TRBV5-6 and TRBJ1-5, with D perhaps matching TRBD1 (6 bases). Trimming stripped 4 bases from V and 5 bases from J, with 13 bases between. CDR3 size: 14 residues. From germline, CDR1 is SGHDT and CDR2 YYEEEE. The CDR3, as DNA: TGTGCCAGCAGCCTCGGACAGTTCGATCAGCCCCAGCATTTT. Its protein is CASSLGQFDQPQHF.

The J gene is TRBJ2-1, the V gene TRBV5-1, with D possibly being TRBD2 (5 bases). Germline-derived CDR1 and CDR2 are SGHRS and YFSETQ. Trimming removed 2 bases from V and 8 bases from J, with 11 bases in between. The CDR3 has 13 amino acids. The CDR3 here is CASSFRGDDEQFF. Here the CDR3 DNA reads TGCGCCAGCAGCTTTCGGGGTGACGATGAGCAGTTCTTC.

A note on this clone: The junction departs from germline at one end; a sequencing error may be responsible. V gene TRBV28 combines with J gene TRBJ1-1; 8 bases are a match to TRBD1. The CDR3 is made up of 13 amino acids. The germline gives CDR1 MDHEN, CDR2 SYDVKM. The CDR3 reads CASSNTRDRSAVF. The CDR3 DNA is TGTGCCAGCAGTAATACTAGGGACAGGTCCGCGGTCTTT.

The chain is built from TRBV5-6 and TRBJ2-4; a weak D match, TRBD1 (5 bases). Germline CDR1 SGHDT, CDR2 YYEEEE. V lost 4 bases and J lost 4, with 15 bases in between. The CDR3 covers 15 residues. The CDR3 loop is CASSPLGQAKNIQYF. CDR3 bases: TGTGCCAGCAGCCCGCTGGGGCAGGCAAAAAACATTCAGTACTTC.

There are a few counts of this clone. The CDR3 coding sequence is TGTGCCATCAGCTCACTAGCGGGAGGACCCAGACAGAAATACGAGCAGTACTTC. Translated, it gives CAISSLAGGPRQKYEQYF. This chain uses TRBV10-3 with TRBJ2-7, with 12 bases matching TRBD2. Germline loops: CDR1 ENHRY, CDR2 SYGVKD. This CDR3 contains 18 residues. The junction had 16 bases not matched to a gene; V was cut back by 6 bases and J by 4 bases.

The CDR3 region is CASRTGSNQPQHF. CDR3 bases: TGTGCCAGTCGCACGGGAAGCAATCAGCCCCAGCATTTT. The chain couples TRBV19 to TRBJ1-5; D not certain. This CDR3 is 13 amino acids long. V shed 8 bases and J shed 1 base, with 9 bases lying between them. Germline V gives CDR1 LNHDA, CDR2 SQIVND (reference sequence).

This rearrangement joins TRBV5-1 to TRBJ2-7; 10 bases are shared with TRBD2. The germline V gene has CDR1 SGHRS and CDR2 YFSETQ. After removal of 0 bases from V and 0 bases from J, the junction contained 3 bases not matched to a gene. CDR3 length equals 16 residues. The CDR3 protein is CASSLGTSGNSYEQYF. Written as DNA, the CDR3 is TGCGCCAGCAGCTTGGGGACTAGCGGAAACTCCTACGAGCAGTACTTC.

This clone was observed a single time. This chain connects TRBV7-6 to TRBJ2-3, with no clear D. V was clipped by 4 bases and J by 0 bases, with 2 bases between them. CDR1 SGHVS and CDR2 FNYEAQ come from the germline V gene. The CDR3 spans 12 residues. CDR3 sequence (DNA): TGTGCCAGCAGCTCTAGCACAGATACGCAGTATTTT. Translated: CASSSSTDTQYF.

The chain carries TRBV2 and TRBJ2-1; 8 nucleotides line up with TRBD2. This CDR3 has 14 residues. J gave up 2 bases and V 6 bases, and 3 bases lay outside the gene matches. Germline V gene data show CDR1 as SNHLY and CDR2 as FYNNEI. The CDR3 spells CASRVTSAYNEQFF. CDR3 nucleotides: TGTGCCAGCAGAGTGACTAGCGCCTACAATGAGCAGTTCTTC. Full variable domain (outside the CDR3, taken from reference TRBV2 and TRBJ2-1): EPEVTQTPSHQVTQMGQEVILRCVPISNHLYFYWYRQILGQKVEFLVSFYNNEISEKSEIFDDQFSVERPDGSNFTLKIRSTKLEDSAMYFCASRVTSAYNEQFFGPGTRLTVL.

CDR3 residues: CASSMTGLYGYTF. The CDR3 coding sequence is TGTGCCAGTAGTATGACAGGACTCTATGGCTACACCTTC. The V and J genes are TRBV19 and TRBJ1-2, with D perhaps matching TRBD1 (6 bases). Germline CDR1 and CDR2: LNHDA and SQIVND (reference sequence). This CDR3 is built from 13 residues. Trimming took off 3 bases at V and 4 bases at J, with 9 bases between the two ends.